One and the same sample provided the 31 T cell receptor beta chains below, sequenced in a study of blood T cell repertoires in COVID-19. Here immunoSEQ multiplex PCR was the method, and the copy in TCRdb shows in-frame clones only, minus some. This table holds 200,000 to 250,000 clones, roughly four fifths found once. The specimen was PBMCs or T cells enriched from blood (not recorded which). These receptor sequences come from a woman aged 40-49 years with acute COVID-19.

This CDR3 reads CASSPGGGTDTQYF. The CDR3, as DNA: TGTGCCAGCAGCCCGGGGGGCGGAACAGATACGCAGTATTTT. The chain is built from TRBV5-4 and TRBJ2-3; D is possibly TRBD2 (7 bases). The CDR3 sequence is 14 residues long. Trimming cost V 4 bases and J 3 bases, with 12 bases left between them. Germline values: CDR1 SGHNT, CDR2 YYREEE (reference sequence).

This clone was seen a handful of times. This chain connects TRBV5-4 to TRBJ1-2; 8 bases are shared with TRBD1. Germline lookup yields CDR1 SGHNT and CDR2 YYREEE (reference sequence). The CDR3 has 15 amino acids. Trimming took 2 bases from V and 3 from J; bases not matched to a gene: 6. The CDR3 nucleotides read TGTGCCAGCAGCTTTCCAGGGGGCGCGGACTATGGCTACACCTTC. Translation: CASSFPGGADYGYTF.

The CDR3 DNA is TGCGCCAGCAGCCAAGAAGGGGGACAGGGTAAAGTTAGAACCATATATTTT. This translates into CASSQEGGQGKVRTIYF. The chain links TRBV4-3 to TRBJ1-3; TRBD1 agrees at 9 bases. Unmatched junction bases numbered 13, after V lost 0 bases and J lost 10 bases. The CDR3 contains 17 residues. The germline CDR1 and CDR2 sequences are LGHNA and YSLEER.

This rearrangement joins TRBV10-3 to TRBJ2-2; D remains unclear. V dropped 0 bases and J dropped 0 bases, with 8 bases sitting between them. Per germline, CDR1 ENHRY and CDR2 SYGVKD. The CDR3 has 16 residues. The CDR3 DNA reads TGTGCCATCAGTGAGTCATACTACGCGAACACCGGGGAGCTGTTTTTT. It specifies CAISESYYANTGELFF.

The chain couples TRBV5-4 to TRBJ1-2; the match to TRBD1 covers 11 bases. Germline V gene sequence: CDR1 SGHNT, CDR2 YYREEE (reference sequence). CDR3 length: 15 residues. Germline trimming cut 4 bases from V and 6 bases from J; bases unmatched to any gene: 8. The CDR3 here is CASSEGTGGIDGYTF. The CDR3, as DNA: TGTGCCAGCAGCGAAGGGACAGGGGGGATTGATGGCTACACCTTC.

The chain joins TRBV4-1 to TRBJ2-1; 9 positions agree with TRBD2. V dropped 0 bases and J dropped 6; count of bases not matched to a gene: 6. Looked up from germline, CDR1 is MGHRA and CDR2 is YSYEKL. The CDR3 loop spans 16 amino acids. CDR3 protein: CASSQEKAGGTNEQFF. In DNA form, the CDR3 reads TGCGCCAGCAGCCAAGAAAAAGCGGGGGGTACCAATGAGCAGTTCTTC.

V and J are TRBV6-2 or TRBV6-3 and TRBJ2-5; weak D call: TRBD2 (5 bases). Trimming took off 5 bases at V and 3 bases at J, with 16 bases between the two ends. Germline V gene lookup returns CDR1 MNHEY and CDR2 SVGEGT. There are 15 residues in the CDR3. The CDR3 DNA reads TGTGCCAGCAGTGACTTAGGACTCCCTGAAGAGACCCAGTACTTC. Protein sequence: CASSDLGLPEETQYF.

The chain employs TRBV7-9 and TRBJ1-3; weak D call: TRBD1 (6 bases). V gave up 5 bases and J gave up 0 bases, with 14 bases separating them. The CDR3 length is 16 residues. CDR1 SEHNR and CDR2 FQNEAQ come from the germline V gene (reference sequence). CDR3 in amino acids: CASSANRANSGNTIYF. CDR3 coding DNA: TGTGCCAGCAGCGCTAACAGGGCGAACTCTGGAAACACCATATATTTT.

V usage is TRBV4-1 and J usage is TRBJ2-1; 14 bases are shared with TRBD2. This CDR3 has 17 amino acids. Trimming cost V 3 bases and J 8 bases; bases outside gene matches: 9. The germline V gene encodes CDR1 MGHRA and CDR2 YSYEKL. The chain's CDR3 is CASSQASGLAGADEQFF. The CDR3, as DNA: TGCGCCAGCAGCCAGGCCTCGGGACTAGCGGGAGCAGATGAGCAGTTCTTC.

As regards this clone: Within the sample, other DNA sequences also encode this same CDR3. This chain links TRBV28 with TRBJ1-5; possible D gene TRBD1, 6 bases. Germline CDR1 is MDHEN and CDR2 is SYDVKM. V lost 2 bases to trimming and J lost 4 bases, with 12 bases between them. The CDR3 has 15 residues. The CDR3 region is CASSLGGGGNQPQHF. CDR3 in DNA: TGTGCCAGCAGTTTAGGGGGAGGGGGGAATCAGCCCCAGCATTTT.

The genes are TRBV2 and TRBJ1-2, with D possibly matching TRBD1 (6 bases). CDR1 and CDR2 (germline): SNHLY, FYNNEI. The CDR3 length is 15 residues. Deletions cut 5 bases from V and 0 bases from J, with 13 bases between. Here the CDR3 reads CASSRQDNANYGYTF. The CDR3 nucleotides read TGTGCCAGCAGTAGACAGGACAATGCTAACTATGGCTACACCTTC.

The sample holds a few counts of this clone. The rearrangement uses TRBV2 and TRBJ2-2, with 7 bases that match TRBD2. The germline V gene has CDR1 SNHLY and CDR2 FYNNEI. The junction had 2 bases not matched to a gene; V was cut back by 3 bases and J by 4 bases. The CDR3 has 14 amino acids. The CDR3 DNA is TGTGCCAGCAGTGATGCTAGCGGCACCGGGGAGCTGTTTTTT. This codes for CASSDASGTGELFF.

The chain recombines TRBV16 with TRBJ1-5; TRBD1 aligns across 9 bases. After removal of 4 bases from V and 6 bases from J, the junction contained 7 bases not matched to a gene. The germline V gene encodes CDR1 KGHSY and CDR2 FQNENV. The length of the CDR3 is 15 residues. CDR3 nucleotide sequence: TGTGCCAGCAGCCCGAACAGGGGGCTCGGTCAGCCCCAGCATTTT. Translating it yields CASSPNRGLGQPQHF.

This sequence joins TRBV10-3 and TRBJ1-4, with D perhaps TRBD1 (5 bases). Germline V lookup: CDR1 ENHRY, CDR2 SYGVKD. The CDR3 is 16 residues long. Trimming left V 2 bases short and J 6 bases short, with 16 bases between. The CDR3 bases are TGTGCCATCAGTGAGGGAAGGGGTGTACGCGATGAAAAACTGTTTTTT. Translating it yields CAISEGRGVRDEKLFF.

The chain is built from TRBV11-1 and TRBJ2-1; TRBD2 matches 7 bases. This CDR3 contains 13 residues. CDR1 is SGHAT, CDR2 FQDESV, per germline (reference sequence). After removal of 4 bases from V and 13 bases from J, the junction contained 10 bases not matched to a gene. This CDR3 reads CASSSDAGVSQFF. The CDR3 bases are TGTGCCAGCAGCTCTGATGCGGGAGTTTCACAGTTCTTC.

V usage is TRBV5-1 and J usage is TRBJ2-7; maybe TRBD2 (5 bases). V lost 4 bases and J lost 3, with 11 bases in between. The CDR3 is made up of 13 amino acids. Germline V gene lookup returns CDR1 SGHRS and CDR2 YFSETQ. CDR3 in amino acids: CASSAGDSYEQYF. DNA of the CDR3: TGCGCCAGCAGCGCCGGGGATAGCTACGAGCAGTACTTC.

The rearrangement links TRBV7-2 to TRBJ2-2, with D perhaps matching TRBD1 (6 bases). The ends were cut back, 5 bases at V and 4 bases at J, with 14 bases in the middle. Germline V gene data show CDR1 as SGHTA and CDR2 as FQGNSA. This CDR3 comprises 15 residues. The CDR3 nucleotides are TGTGCCAGCAGCCCGTCGTGGGGGCTCACCGGGGAGCTGTTTTTT. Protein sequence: CASSPSWGLTGELFF.

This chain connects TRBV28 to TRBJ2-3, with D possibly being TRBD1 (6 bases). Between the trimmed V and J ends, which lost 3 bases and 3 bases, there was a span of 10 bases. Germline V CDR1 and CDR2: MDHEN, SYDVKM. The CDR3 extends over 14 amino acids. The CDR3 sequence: CASSLRGGTDTQYF. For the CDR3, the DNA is TGTGCCAGCAGTTTGAGAGGGGGAACAGATACGCAGTATTTT.

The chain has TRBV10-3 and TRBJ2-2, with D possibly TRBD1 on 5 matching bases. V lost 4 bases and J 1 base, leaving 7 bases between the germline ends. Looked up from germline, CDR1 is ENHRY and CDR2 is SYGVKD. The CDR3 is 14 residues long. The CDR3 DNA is TGTGCCATCAGTGGAACAGGGAACACCGGGGAGCTGTTTTTT. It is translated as CAISGTGNTGELFF.

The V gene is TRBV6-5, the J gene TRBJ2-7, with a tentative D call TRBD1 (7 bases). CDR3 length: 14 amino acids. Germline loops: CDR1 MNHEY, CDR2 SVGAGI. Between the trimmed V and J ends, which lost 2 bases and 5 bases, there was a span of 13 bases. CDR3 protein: CASSYGPGGNEQYF. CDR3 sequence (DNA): TGTGCCAGCAGTTACGGGCCAGGGGGGAACGAGCAGTACTTC.

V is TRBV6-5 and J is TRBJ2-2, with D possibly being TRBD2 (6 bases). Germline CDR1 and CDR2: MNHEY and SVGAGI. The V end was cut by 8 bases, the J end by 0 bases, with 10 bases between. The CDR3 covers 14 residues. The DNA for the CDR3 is TGTGCCAGCGGGGGGACCTCGAACACCGGGGAGCTGTTTTTT. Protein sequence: CASGGTSNTGELFF.

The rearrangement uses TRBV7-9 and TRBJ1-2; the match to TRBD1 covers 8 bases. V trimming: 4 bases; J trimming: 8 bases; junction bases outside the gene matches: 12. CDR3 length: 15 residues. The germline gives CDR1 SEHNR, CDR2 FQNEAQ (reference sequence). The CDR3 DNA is TGTGCCAGCAGCTCGAGGACAGGGCCTGTCTTCGGCTACACCTTC. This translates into CASSSRTGPVFGYTF.

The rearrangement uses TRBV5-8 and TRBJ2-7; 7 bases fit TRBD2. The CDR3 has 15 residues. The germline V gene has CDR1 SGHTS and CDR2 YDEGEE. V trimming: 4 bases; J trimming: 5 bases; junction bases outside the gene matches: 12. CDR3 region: CASSRSIAGFHEQYF. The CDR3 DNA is TGTGCCAGCAGCCGGTCCATAGCGGGTTTCCACGAGCAGTACTTC.

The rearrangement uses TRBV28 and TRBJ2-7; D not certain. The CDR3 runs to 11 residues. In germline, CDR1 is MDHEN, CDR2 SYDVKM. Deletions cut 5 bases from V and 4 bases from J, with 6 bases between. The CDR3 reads CASSPRYEQYF. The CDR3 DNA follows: TGTGCCAGCAGTCCTCGGTACGAGCAGTACTTC.

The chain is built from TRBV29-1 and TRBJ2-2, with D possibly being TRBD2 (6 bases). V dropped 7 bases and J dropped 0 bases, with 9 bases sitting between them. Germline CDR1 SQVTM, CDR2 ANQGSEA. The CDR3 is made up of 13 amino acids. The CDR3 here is CSGGTSNTGELFF. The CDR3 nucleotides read TGCAGCGGAGGGACTTCGAACACCGGGGAGCTGTTTTTT.

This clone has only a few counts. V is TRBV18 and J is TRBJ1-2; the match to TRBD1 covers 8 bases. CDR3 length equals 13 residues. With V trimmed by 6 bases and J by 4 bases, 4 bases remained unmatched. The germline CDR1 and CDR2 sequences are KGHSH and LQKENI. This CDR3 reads CASSEDRAYGYTF. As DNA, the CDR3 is TGTGCCAGCTCCGAGGACAGGGCCTATGGCTACACCTTC.

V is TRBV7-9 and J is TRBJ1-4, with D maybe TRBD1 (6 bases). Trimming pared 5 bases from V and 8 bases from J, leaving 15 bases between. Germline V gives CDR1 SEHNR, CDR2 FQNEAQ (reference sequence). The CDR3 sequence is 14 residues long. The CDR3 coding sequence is TGTGCCAGCAGCCGCAACAGGGTTGGAGAAAAACTGTTTTTT. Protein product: CASSRNRVGEKLFF.

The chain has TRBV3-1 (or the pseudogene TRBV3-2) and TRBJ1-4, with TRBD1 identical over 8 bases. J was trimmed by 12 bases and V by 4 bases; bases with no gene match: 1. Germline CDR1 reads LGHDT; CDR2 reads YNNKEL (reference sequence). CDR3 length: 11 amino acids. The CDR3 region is CASSRTGQLFF. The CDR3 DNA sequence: TGTGCCAGCAGCCGGACAGGGCAACTGTTTTTT.

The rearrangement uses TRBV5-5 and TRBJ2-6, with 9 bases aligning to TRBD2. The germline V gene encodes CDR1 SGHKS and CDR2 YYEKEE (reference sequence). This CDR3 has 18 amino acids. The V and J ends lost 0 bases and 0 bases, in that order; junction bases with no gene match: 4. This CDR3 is CASSLALTSGSGANVLTF. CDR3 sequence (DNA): TGTGCCAGCAGCTTGGCCCTGACTAGCGGCTCTGGGGCCAACGTCCTGACTTTC. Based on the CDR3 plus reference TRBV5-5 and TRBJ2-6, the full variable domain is DAGVTQSPTHLIKTRGQQVTLRCSPISGHKSVSWYQQVLGQGPQFIFQYYEKEERGRGNFPDRFSARQFPNYSSELNVNALLLGDSALYLCASSLALTSGSGANVLTFGAGSRLTVL.

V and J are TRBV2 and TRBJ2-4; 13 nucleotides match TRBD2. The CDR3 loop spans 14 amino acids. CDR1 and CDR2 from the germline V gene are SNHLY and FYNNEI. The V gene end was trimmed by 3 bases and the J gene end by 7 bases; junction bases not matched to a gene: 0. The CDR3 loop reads CASSEGLAGNIQYF. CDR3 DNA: TGTGCCAGCAGTGAGGGACTAGCGGGGAACATTCAGTACTTC.

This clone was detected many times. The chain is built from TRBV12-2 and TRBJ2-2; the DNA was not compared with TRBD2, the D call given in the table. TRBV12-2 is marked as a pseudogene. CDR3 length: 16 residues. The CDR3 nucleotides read TGTGCAAGTCGCTTAGGAGGGTGCCTAAACACCGGGGAGCTGTTTTTT. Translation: CASRLGGCLNTGELFF.